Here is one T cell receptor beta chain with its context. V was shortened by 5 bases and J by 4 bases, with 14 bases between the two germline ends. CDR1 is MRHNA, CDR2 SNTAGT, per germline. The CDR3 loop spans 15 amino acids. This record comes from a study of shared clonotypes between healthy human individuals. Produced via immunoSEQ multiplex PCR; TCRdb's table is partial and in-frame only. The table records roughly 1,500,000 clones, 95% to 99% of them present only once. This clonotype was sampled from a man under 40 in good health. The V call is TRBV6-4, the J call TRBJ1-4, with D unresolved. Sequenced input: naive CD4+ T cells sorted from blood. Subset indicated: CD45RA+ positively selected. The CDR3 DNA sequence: TGTGCCAGCAGTCGGACCGGGAGATATAATGAAAAACTGTTTTTT. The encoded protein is CASSRTGRYNEKLFF.